The 10 T cell receptor beta chains below were found in one sample sequenced in a study of cytomegalovirus exposure and HLA in healthy donors. PCR amplification relied on 60 Vbeta primers (plus 13 Jbeta primers). TCRdb's copy holds only in-frame clones and misses some; the assay was immunoSEQ multiplex PCR. The sample lists approximately 150,000 clones; around two thirds were seen once. Sequencing input: PBMCs. The receptors come from a male donor in good health and CMV-seronegative.

The chain is built from TRBV5-4 and TRBJ1-2; D perhaps matches TRBD1 (5 bases). Trimming stripped 7 bases from V and 6 bases from J, with 16 bases between. The CDR3 has 13 residues. Germline assignment: CDR1 SGHNT and CDR2 YYREEE (reference sequence). The CDR3 sequence: CASRTGGGDGYTF. DNA of the CDR3: TGTGCCAGCCGGACCGGGGGAGGTGATGGCTACACCTTC. The whole variable domain, filled in from reference TRBV5-4 and TRBJ1-2, reads ETGVTQSPTHLIKTRGQQVTLRCSSQSGHNTVSWYQQALGQGPQFIFQYYREEENGRGNFPPRFSGLQFPNYSSELNVNALELDDSALYLCASRTGGGDGYTFGSGTRLTVV.

The chain has TRBV9 and TRBJ1-5; 11 nucleotides match TRBD1. Germline V gene sequence: CDR1 SGDLS, CDR2 YYNGEE. This CDR3 is built from 14 residues. Trimming removed 3 bases from V and 7 bases from J; junction bases left unmatched: 3. The CDR3 reads CASSGGQGAQPQHF. CDR3 in DNA: TGTGCCAGCAGCGGAGGACAGGGGGCCCAGCCCCAGCATTTT.

The chain links TRBV2 to TRBJ2-5, with D unresolved. Germline CDR1 reads SNHLY; CDR2 reads FYNNEI. With 11 bases removed from V and 5 bases from J, the gap between germline ends came to 15 bases. CDR3 length equals 12 residues. CDR3 region: CASRLIEETQYF. The CDR3, as DNA: TGTGCCTCCCGACTGATAGAGGAGACCCAGTACTTC.

V and J are TRBV19 and TRBJ2-7, with D possibly TRBD2 on 5 matching bases. V was clipped by 0 bases and J by 0 bases, with 9 bases between them. This CDR3 is built from 15 residues. Per the germline V gene, CDR1 is LNHDA and CDR2 is SQIVND (reference sequence). CDR3 region: CASSIDSGSSYEQYF. The DNA for the CDR3 is TGTGCCAGTAGTATAGATTCGGGGAGCTCCTACGAGCAGTACTTC.

J is TRBJ2-7 and V is TRBV5-5; D unclear. Trimming shortened V by 0 bases and J by 3 bases, and 13 bases separated the two germline ends. CDR3 length equals 15 residues. Germline V lookup: CDR1 SGHKS, CDR2 YYEKEE (reference sequence). CDR3 sequence reads: CASSLVISVNYEQYF. The DNA of the CDR3 is TGTGCCAGCAGCTTGGTGATCTCGGTTAACTACGAGCAGTACTTC.

This sequence joins TRBV5-1 and TRBJ1-2; D not resolved. With 0 bases removed from V and 4 bases from J, the gap between germline ends came to 10 bases. The CDR3 has 14 residues. Germline-derived CDR1 and CDR2 are SGHRS and YFSETQ. The CDR3 coding sequence is TGCGCCAGCAGCTTGGCACAAGAAATCTATGGCTACACCTTC. The encoded protein is CASSLAQEIYGYTF.

The V gene is TRBV5-4, the J gene TRBJ2-7, with D uncertain. Germline loops: CDR1 SGHNT, CDR2 YYREEE (reference sequence). V was pared by 2 bases and J by 2 bases, with 8 bases between. This CDR3 is built from 13 residues. CDR3 DNA: TGTGCCAGCAGCTTTCACGGTCCCTACGAGCAGTACTTC. Protein product: CASSFHGPYEQYF.

CDR3 coding DNA: TGTGCCAGCAGTCTATCGACAGGGGGCGTTGGGCAGCCCCAGCATTTT. Translating gives CASSLSTGGVGQPQHF. This chain joins TRBV28 and TRBJ1-5, with 10 nucleotides matching TRBD1. Germline-derived CDR1 and CDR2 are MDHEN and SYDVKM. The CDR3 spans 16 residues. V shed 5 bases, J shed 7 bases, and the junction held 11 bases outside the gene matches.

This chain connects TRBV11-3 to TRBJ1-1, with no clear D. V was pared by 3 bases and J by 6 bases, with 11 bases between. CDR1 and CDR2 (germline): SGHNT, YENEEA. This CDR3 is built from 13 residues. CDR3 loop: CASSFDTDAEAFF. The CDR3 nucleotides are TGTGCCAGCAGCTTCGATACAGACGCTGAAGCTTTCTTT.

The V call is TRBV14, the J call TRBJ1-1; D perhaps matches TRBD1 (5 bases). The CDR3 sequence is 13 residues long. The V end lost 0 bases, the J end lost 5 bases, and 7 bases lay between the germline ends. Germline V gene data show CDR1 as SGHDN and CDR2 as FVKESK. CDR3 nucleotide sequence: TGTGCCAGCAGCCAAGACAGGGTTACTGAAGCTTTCTTT. Translating gives CASSQDRVTEAFF.